This is a list of T cell receptor beta chains from one sample in a study of shared clonotypes between healthy human individuals. TCRdb's table, derived via immunoSEQ multiplex PCR, lists solely in-frame clones and lacks some. Of around 2.1 million clones listed, about 92% were seen once; the top ten hold 1.5% to 2%. What was sequenced was naive CD8+ T cells from PBMCs. These receptors all come from a man aged 18 to 29 in good health. Some clones in this sample may be carry-over from other donors' samples. Both conserved end residues are part of each CDR3. The D gene is left open where the match is weak.

TRBJ2-7 TRBV19 NA TGTGCCAGTAGTATCTACCAAACCCACTACGAGCAGTACTTC CASSIYQTHYEQYF
TRBJ2-2 TRBV5-1 NA TGCGCCAGCAGCTTTTTCTCCCCCGGGGAGCTGTTTTTT CASSFFSPGELFF
TRBJ1-2 TRBV2 NA TGTGCCAGCAGGTCGGATTCCGGGAACTCTCCGATCTATGGCTACACCTTC CASRSDSGNSPIYGYTF
TRBJ2-5 TRBV5-1 NA TGCGCCAGCAGCTCGGCACTACAGGGATTAGGGGAGACCCAGTACTTC CASSSALQGLGETQYF
TRBJ2-7 TRBV7-9 NA TGTGCCAGCAGCTGGGACCCCGGGACAAACTCCTACGAGCAGTACTTC CASSWDPGTNSYEQYF
TRBJ1-2 TRBV30 TRBD1 TGTGCCTGGACGACAGGGAATGCGTACTATGGCTACACCTTC CAWTTGNAYYGYTF
TRBJ2-7 TRBV7-6 NA TGTGCCAGCAGCTTAGGGGTAGTTGGCTACGAGCAGTACTTC CASSLGVVGYEQYF
TRBJ2-7 TRBV19 NA TGTGCCACCAAAGTCCCCTTCGGCTACGAGCAGTACTTC CATKVPFGYEQYF
TRBJ2-5 TRBV7-7 TRBD1 TGTGCCAGCAGCTTAGCCCTCCGGGACAGGAAAGAGACCCAGTACTTC CASSLALRDRKETQYF
TRBJ1-5 TRBV28 NA TGTGCCAGCAGTTTAATTTCGGTAAGGGGAAATCAGCCCCAGCATTTT CASSLISVRGNQPQHF